Below, one T cell receptor beta chain is given with its context. Its cognate antigen is unknown. This sample is part of a study of T cell responses to AZD1222 COVID-19 vaccine. TCRdb's copy holds only in-frame clones and misses some; the assay was immunoSEQ multiplex PCR. Here the sample spans 65,000 to 100,000 clones, 75% to 95% being singletons. The CDR3 consists of 12 residues. The V end lost 8 bases, the J end lost 7 bases, and 11 bases lay between the germline ends. Germline V gene lookup returns CDR1 LNHDA and CDR2 SQIVND (reference sequence). Notes on the study in general: Baseline antibody screening turned up just a handful of seropositive AZD1222 recipients.

The source was peripheral blood, collected 28 days after the second AZD1222 dose. The clonotype originates from an adult who received the AZD1222 COVID-19 vaccine. V gene TRBV19 combines with J gene TRBJ1-4; D ambiguous. The CDR3 loop reads CASRSSIEKLFF. CDR3 coding DNA: TGTGCCAGTCGAAGCAGTATTGAAAAACTGTTTTTT.